Following are 24 T cell receptor beta chains from one sample sequenced in a study of early T cells in non-severe SARS-CoV-2 infection. A single record per CDR3 protein comes from TCRdb applying MiXCR to the 5' RACE reads. The data contain about 27,000 distinct CDR3 sequences, around 5.4% of them singletons. Sequencing was carried out using whole blood. The receptors shown here come from an adult who was a healthcare worker with PCR-confirmed SARS-CoV-2 infection or an uninfected control (not recorded which).

This clonotype was recorded a few times. The CDR3 nucleotides are TGTGCCAGTGCGGACAACAGCAATCAGCCCCAGCATTTT. This encodes CASADNSNQPQHF. The V gene is TRBV19, the J gene TRBJ1-5; possible D gene TRBD1, 5 bases. Germline V gene sequence: CDR1 LNHDA, CDR2 SQIVND (reference sequence). CDR3 length: 13 amino acids. The V and J ends lost 8 bases and 1 base respectively, with 9 bases between them.

In this sample, this clonotype turned up many times. The chain recombines TRBV27 with TRBJ2-3; unclear D gene. Germline V lookup: CDR1 MNHEY, CDR2 SMNVEV (reference sequence). The ends were cut back, 5 bases at V and 0 bases at J, with 12 bases in the middle. This CDR3 has 15 residues. The CDR3 DNA reads as TGTGCCAGCAGTCTCGTTTCGGTTAGCACAGATACGCAGTATTTT. Its translation is CASSLVSVSTDTQYF.

This clonotype was counted only a few times. The chain carries TRBV9 and TRBJ2-1; 8 nucleotides align to TRBD2. The CDR3 is 15 amino acids. Germline CDR1 SGDLS, CDR2 YYNGEE. After removal of 4 bases from V and 9 bases from J, the junction contained 12 bases not matched to a gene. In DNA form, the CDR3 reads TGTGCCAGCAGCCCTTTGACTAGCGTAAGGGGTGAGCAGTTCTTC. This encodes CASSPLTSVRGEQFF.

This clonotype was picked up many times. The gene calls are TRBV6-2 or TRBV6-3 and TRBJ1-1, with no clear D. The CDR3 is made up of 13 amino acids. V shed 6 bases and J shed 2 bases, with 10 bases lying between them. Germline values: CDR1 MNHEY, CDR2 SVGEGT. In DNA form, the CDR3 reads TGTGCCAGCAGCACGGTGAGAAACACTGAAGCTTTCTTT. This sequence encodes CASSTVRNTEAFF.

The sample holds many counts of this clonotype. The V and J genes are TRBV5-8 and TRBJ2-5, with 7 bases lining up with TRBD2. CDR3 length equals 15 residues. Germline V gene lookup returns CDR1 SGHTS and CDR2 YDEGEE. V shed 7 bases and J 0 bases; nucleotides not matched to a gene: 9. CDR3 protein: CASPFWGGYQETQYF. In DNA, the CDR3 is TGTGCCAGCCCCTTCTGGGGGGGTTACCAAGAGACCCAGTACTTC.

This clonotype was observed a few times. The gene calls are TRBV7-9 and TRBJ1-1; D is unclear. The CDR3 extends over 17 amino acids. Per germline, CDR1 SEHNR and CDR2 FQNEAQ (reference sequence). The V end lost 0 bases, the J end lost 0 bases, and 14 bases lay between the germline ends. CDR3 bases: TGTGCCAGCAGCTTAGCGGGCAGTCTAGCTATGAACACTGAAGCTTTCTTT. Translation gives CASSLAGSLAMNTEAFF.

In its sample, this clonotype was seen many times. This chain connects TRBV14 to TRBJ1-1; 8 bases agree with TRBD1. V shed 0 bases, J shed 1 base, and the junction held 1 base outside the gene matches. This CDR3 is built from 15 residues. Germline V gives CDR1 SGHDN, CDR2 FVKESK. CDR3 residues: CASSQEDRANTEAFF. The CDR3 nucleotides are TGTGCCAGCAGCCAAGAGGACAGGGCGAACACTGAAGCTTTCTTT.

The sample holds many counts of this clonotype. The V and J genes are TRBV27 and TRBJ2-1, with 10 bases lining up with TRBD2. This CDR3 region has 18 residues. Germline values: CDR1 MNHEY, CDR2 SMNVEV (reference sequence). The junction had 9 bases not matched to a gene; V was cut back by 4 bases and J by 0 bases. The CDR3 region has the DNA TGTGCCAGCAGTTCAGCCTGGACTAGCGGACCCTCCTACAATGAGCAGTTCTTC. As protein: CASSSAWTSGPSYNEQFF.

This clonotype was counted many times. This sequence joins TRBV29-1 and TRBJ2-1; 13 bases align to TRBD2. The V segment lost 7 bases and the J segment 8 bases; nucleotides outside the gene matches: 5. This CDR3 has 13 residues. Germline loops: CDR1 SQVTM, CDR2 ANQGSEA. DNA for the CDR3: TGCAGCGCACGACTAGCGGGAGGTTATGAGCAGTTCTTC. This sequence encodes CSARLAGGYEQFF.

This clonotype was counted many times. This chain connects TRBV6-2 or TRBV6-3 to TRBJ2-3, with 10 positions matching TRBD2. The V gene's germline CDR1 is MNHEY and CDR2 SVGEGT. V was pared by 0 bases and J by 2 bases, with 8 bases of the junction left unmatched. The CDR3 has 18 residues. The DNA for the CDR3 is TGTGCCAGCAGTTACTCCGGTGCTAGCGGGGGACTCACAGATACGCAGTATTTT. Its protein is CASSYSGASGGLTDTQYF.

Many counts were recorded for this clonotype. The chain couples TRBV30 to TRBJ2-7; D tentatively fits TRBD1 or TRBD2 (5 bases each). Germline V gene sequence: CDR1 GTSNPN, CDR2 SVGIG (reference sequence). Trimming cost V 1 base and J 3 bases, with 19 bases left between them. The CDR3 runs 16 residues. The CDR3 nucleotides read TGTGCCTGGAGTGGGCCAGGGACCCCAGGGATCTACGAGCAGTACTTC. Translated: CAWSGPGTPGIYEQYF.

This clonotype was seen at least ten times. The CDR3 DNA follows: TGCAGTGCTCGGACAGGGCTGAATCAGCCCCAGCATTTT. Residues: CSARTGLNQPQHF. The genes are TRBV20-1 and TRBJ1-5, with 8 bases aligning to TRBD1. CDR3 length: 13 amino acids. Germline-derived CDR1 and CDR2 are DFQATT and SNEGSKA (reference sequence). Losses at the gene ends were 5 bases for V and 4 bases for J; bases not matched to a gene: 4.

The table lists this clonotype with a few counts. The genes are TRBV28 and TRBJ2-3, with a tentative D call TRBD2 (5 bases). CDR1 and CDR2 (germline): MDHEN, SYDVKM. Between the trimmed V and J ends, which lost 6 bases and 6 bases, there was a span of 19 bases. The CDR3 sequence is 15 residues long. Here the CDR3 reads CASSERKGGSDTQYF. CDR3 coding DNA: TGTGCCAGCAGCGAAAGGAAAGGAGGTTCGGATACGCAGTATTTT.

This clonotype has ten or more counts. CDR3 nucleotide sequence: TGTGCCAGCAGCCCCGGGCCGGATGAAGCTTTCTTT. It encodes CASSPGPDEAFF. V and J are TRBV7-6 and TRBJ1-1; the D is unclear. Germline assignment: CDR1 SGHVS and CDR2 FNYEAQ. V was cut by 5 bases and J by 7 bases, with 11 bases left in between. The CDR3 spans 12 residues.

This clonotype has more than one count but fewer than ten. This chain uses TRBV20-1 with TRBJ2-5; 12 nucleotides align to TRBD1. With 4 bases clipped from V and 4 bases from J, the junction kept 7 bases outside the gene matches. The CDR3 is made up of 15 amino acids. Germline loops: CDR1 DFQATT, CDR2 SNEGSKA (reference sequence). The CDR3 nucleotides read TGCAGTGCTATACCGGGACAGGGGGCTCTAGAGACCCAGTACTTC. Translated, it gives CSAIPGQGALETQYF.

In this sample, this clonotype turned up many times. This chain links TRBV28 with TRBJ2-7; D call uncertain. Germline V gives CDR1 MDHEN, CDR2 SYDVKM. This CDR3 contains 10 residues. Trimming pared 7 bases from V and 7 bases from J, leaving 8 bases between. CDR3 nucleotides: TGTGCCAGCACGGGTAGGGAGCAGTACTTC. This gives the protein CASTGREQYF.

This clonotype was counted at least ten times. This chain links TRBV20-1 with TRBJ1-1; tentatively, D is TRBD1 (5 bases). Germline-derived CDR1 and CDR2 are DFQATT and SNEGSKA (reference sequence). V was cut by 0 bases and J by 1 base, with 6 bases left in between. This CDR3 contains 13 residues. This CDR3 reads CSARDRANTEAFF. CDR3 bases: TGCAGTGCTAGAGACAGGGCGAACACTGAAGCTTTCTTT.

The sample holds many counts of this clonotype. The chain carries TRBV28 and TRBJ1-5, with 9 nucleotides matching TRBD1. The CDR3 contains 15 residues. Per the germline V gene, CDR1 is MDHEN and CDR2 is SYDVKM. The V and J ends lost 7 bases and 7 bases, in that order; junction bases with no gene match: 11. CDR3 loop: CASNLQGAPQQPQHF. The CDR3 DNA follows: TGTGCCAGCAACTTACAGGGGGCCCCTCAGCAGCCCCAGCATTTT.

Turning to this clonotype: This may be a read error, as it is one base from a much larger clone. This chain uses TRBV9 with TRBJ1-1; 7 bases align to TRBD1. The J segment lost 2 bases and the V segment lost 4 bases, leaving 5 bases of the junction unmatched. The CDR3 contains 14 residues. Germline CDR1 and CDR2: SGDLS and YYNGEE. The CDR3 loop reads CASSPGTDNTEAFF. The CDR3 DNA reads as TGTGCCAGCAGCCCCGGGACAGACAACACTGAAGCTTTCTTT.

The chain combines TRBV2 with TRBJ2-7; a possible D gene is TRBD2 (5 bases). The V end lost 5 bases, the J end lost 0 bases, and 8 bases lay between the germline ends. Germline CDR1 reads SNHLY; CDR2 reads FYNNEI. This CDR3 is built from 13 residues. CDR3 sequence (DNA): TGTGCCAGCAGTCGGACTTCCTCCTACGAGCAGTACTTC. It translates to CASSRTSSYEQYF.

A few counts support this clonotype. The genes are TRBV12-3 or TRBV12-4 and TRBJ1-4, with D uncertain. The CDR3 has 17 residues. The V and J ends lost 5 bases and 0 bases respectively, with 16 bases between them. The CDR3 coding sequence is TGTGCCAGCAGTCCCCGGTGGGAGATTGCAACTAATGAAAAACTGTTTTTT. Its translation is CASSPRWEIATNEKLFF.

The chain joins TRBV6-2 or TRBV6-3 to TRBJ1-2; no firm D call. This CDR3 is built from 14 residues. CDR1 is MNHEY and CDR2 is SVGEGT in the germline V gene. V lost 4 bases and J lost 8, with 17 bases in between. The CDR3 nucleotides read TGTGCCAGCAGTTCTCTGGGCCAACTCCAGGGCTACACCTTC. Translated, it gives CASSSLGQLQGYTF.

This clonotype was found many times. This rearrangement joins TRBV11-2 to TRBJ1-1; 7 positions match TRBD1. CDR3 size: 14 residues. The V segment lost 5 bases and the J segment 0 bases; nucleotides outside the gene matches: 3. Germline CDR1 reads SGHAT; CDR2 reads FQNNGV. CDR3: CASSQQGMNTEAFF. The CDR3 DNA is TGTGCCAGCAGCCAACAGGGGATGAACACTGAAGCTTTCTTT.

This sequence joins TRBV29-1 and TRBJ2-7; 10 bases are a match to TRBD2. This CDR3 region has 14 residues. J was trimmed by 4 bases and V by 2 bases; bases with no gene match: 5. CDR1 is SQVTM and CDR2 is ANQGSEA in the germline V gene. CDR3 loop: CSVEILAGVYEQYF. The CDR3 bases are TGCAGCGTTGAAATCCTAGCGGGAGTGTACGAGCAGTACTTC.